These 20 T cell receptor beta chains originate from one sample sequenced in a study of blood T cell repertoires in COVID-19. The table came from immunoSEQ multiplex PCR; TCRdb's copy has only in-frame clones and leaves some out. Of under 80,000 clones listed, around 80% are singletons. The specimen sequenced was peripheral blood. The receptors here all came from a human donor in a cohort sampled during active COVID-19.

This chain links TRBV28 with TRBJ2-1; TRBD2 matches 9 bases. Per the germline V gene, CDR1 is MDHEN and CDR2 is SYDVKM. The J segment lost 7 bases and the V segment lost 4 bases, leaving 8 bases of the junction unmatched. CDR3 length: 15 residues. CDR3: CASSSTSGSKNEQFF. The CDR3 DNA reads as TGTGCCAGCAGTTCCACTAGCGGGTCCAAGAATGAGCAGTTCTTC. Together with reference TRBV28 and TRBJ2-1, the CDR3 gives the full variable domain: DVKVTQSSRYLVKRTGEKVFLECVQDMDHENMFWYRQDPGLGLRLIYFSYDVKMKEKGDIPEGYSVSREKKERFSLILESASTNQTSMYLCASSSTSGSKNEQFFGPGTRLTVL.

This clone was counted only a few times. This sequence joins TRBV29-1 and TRBJ1-1; D ambiguous. The CDR3 length is 14 residues. The V gene lost 7 bases and the J gene lost 1 base, with 16 bases spanning the gap. Germline lookup yields CDR1 SQVTM and CDR2 ANQGSEA. CDR3 protein: CSGTRGSGNTEAFF. The CDR3 nucleotides read TGCAGCGGCACCCGAGGGTCTGGGAACACTGAAGCTTTCTTT.

This sequence joins TRBV4-3 and TRBJ2-1; a weak D match, TRBD2 (6 bases). The CDR3 has 16 amino acids. Germline V lookup: CDR1 LGHNA, CDR2 YSLEER. V was cut by 1 base and J by 1 base, with 11 bases left in between. CDR3 loop: CASSQGDLISYNEQFF. The DNA of the CDR3 is TGCGCCAGCAGCCAAGGGGACTTAATATCCTACAATGAGCAGTTCTTC.

The V gene is TRBV4-2, the J gene TRBJ2-7, with 9 bases aligning to TRBD1. There are 15 residues in the CDR3. After removal of 3 bases from V and 5 bases from J, the junction contained 8 bases not matched to a gene. Per the germline V gene, CDR1 is LGHNA and CDR2 is YNFKEQ. Here the CDR3 DNA reads TGTGCCAGCAGCCAGGGACAGGGTCCCGCTCACGAGCAGTACTTC. Protein product: CASSQGQGPAHEQYF.

The V call is TRBV6-5, the J call TRBJ2-1; TRBD1 might be the D (5 bases). This CDR3 has 15 residues. V was clipped by 6 bases and J by 6 bases, with 18 bases between them. CDR1 and CDR2 from the germline V gene are MNHEY and SVGAGI. CDR3: CASRPSTALSNEQFF. CDR3 coding DNA: TGTGCCAGCAGACCATCGACAGCCCTTTCCAATGAGCAGTTCTTC.

The chain employs TRBV9 and TRBJ1-5; 8 nucleotides align to TRBD1. Germline-derived CDR1 and CDR2 are SGDLS and YYNGEE. This CDR3 has 12 amino acids. The CDR3 DNA is TGTGACCCGGACAGGGTGGATCAGCCCCAGCATTTT. Protein: CDPDRVDQPQHF.

V is TRBV24-1 and J is TRBJ2-2; possible D gene TRBD2, 6 bases. CDR3 size: 17 residues. Germline V gene lookup returns CDR1 KGHDR and CDR2 SFDVKD. With 9 bases removed from V and 4 bases from J, the gap between germline ends came to 23 bases. The CDR3 sequence: CATRGGRGTQSTGELFF. The DNA of the CDR3 is TGTGCCACCCGCGGCGGACGGGGGACTCAATCCACCGGGGAGCTGTTTTTT.

The chain combines TRBV18 with TRBJ2-2; possible D gene TRBD2, 5 bases. V was pared by 3 bases and J by 8 bases, with 13 bases between. The germline gives CDR1 KGHSH, CDR2 LQKENI. This CDR3 region has 14 residues. In DNA, the CDR3 is TGTGCCAGCTCACCTCTAGGAGGTCAAGGGGAGCTGTTTTTT. Its translation: CASSPLGGQGELFF. The complete variable domain, with remaining parts taken from reference TRBV18 and TRBJ2-2, reads NAGVMQNPRHLVRRRGQEARLRCSPMKGHSHVYWYRQLPEEGLKFMVYLQKENIIDESGMPKERFSAEFPKEGPSILRIQQVVRGDSAAYFCASSPLGGQGELFFGEGSRLTVL.

V and J are TRBV12-3 or TRBV12-4 and TRBJ2-7; TRBD1 might be the D (6 bases). This CDR3 spans 11 amino acids. Trimming took 10 bases from V and 4 from J, leaving 11 bases between them. CDR3 coding DNA: TGTGCCACCGGGACAAAATACGAGCAGTACTTC. Protein product: CATGTKYEQYF.

The rearrangement uses TRBV27 and TRBJ1-4, with TRBD1 matching 7 bases. Germline V gene data show CDR1 as MNHEY and CDR2 as SMNVEV (reference sequence). The CDR3 contains 15 residues. Germline trimming cut 6 bases from V and 0 bases from J; bases unmatched to any gene: 4. The CDR3 loop reads CASRHRGSTNEKLFF. The CDR3, as DNA: TGTGCCAGCAGGCACAGGGGCTCAACTAATGAAAAACTGTTTTTT. The full variable domain, rest sourced from reference TRBV27 and TRBJ1-4, is EAQVTQNPRYLITVTGKKLTVTCSQNMNHEYMSWYRQDPGLGLRQIYYSMNVEVTDKGDVPEGYKVSRKEKRNFPLILESPSPNQTSLYFCASRHRGSTNEKLFFGSGTQLSVL.

The chain joins TRBV27 to TRBJ2-2; possibly TRBD2 for D (5 bases). The CDR3 runs to 16 residues. Germline values: CDR1 MNHEY, CDR2 SMNVEV (reference sequence). The V end was cut by 7 bases, the J end by 0 bases, with 15 bases between. The CDR3 reads CASTQTGITNTGELFF. CDR3 bases: TGTGCCAGCACTCAAACGGGGATTACGAACACCGGGGAGCTGTTTTTT.

This chain uses TRBV6-5 with TRBJ1-1, with D maybe TRBD1 (6 bases). V lost 7 bases and J 0 bases, leaving 9 bases between the germline ends. Looked up from germline, CDR1 is MNHEY and CDR2 is SVGAGI. CDR3 size: 13 residues. The CDR3 nucleotides are TGTGCCAGCACCGGACAGTTGAACACTGAAGCTTTCTTT. Its translation: CASTGQLNTEAFF.

This clone was found a few times. The V call is TRBV14, the J call TRBJ2-7; 7 nucleotides match TRBD2. Germline CDR1 is SGHDN and CDR2 is FVKESK. The CDR3 covers 15 residues. Trimming at V came to 4 bases and at J to 0 bases, leaving 6 bases not matched to a gene. As DNA, the CDR3 is TGTGCCAGCAGCCTCTCGCGGGAGTTCTCCTACGAGCAGTACTTC. It specifies CASSLSREFSYEQYF.

This clone came up a few times. This chain connects TRBV2 to TRBJ1-4; possibly TRBD1 for D (6 bases). The CDR3 consists of 13 residues. CDR1 is SNHLY, CDR2 FYNNEI, per germline. The germline V and J ends were trimmed by 2 bases and 7 bases, with 8 bases remaining between them. The CDR3 DNA is TGTGCCAGCAGTGAACAGGGGCTTGAAAAACTGTTTTTT. It codes for CASSEQGLEKLFF.

V and J are TRBV7-9 and TRBJ2-7; tentatively, D is TRBD2 (6 bases). V was cut by 11 bases and J by 3 bases, with 11 bases left in between. CDR1 is SEHNR, CDR2 FQNEAQ, per germline (reference sequence). The CDR3 is made up of 11 amino acids. CDR3 amino acids: CALMGGYEQYF. In DNA, the CDR3 is TGTGCCCTCATGGGGGGCTACGAGCAGTACTTC.

The V and J genes are TRBV7-2 and TRBJ2-7, with 7 bases that match TRBD2. The CDR3 loop spans 16 amino acids. CDR1 SGHTA and CDR2 FQGNSA come from the germline V gene. V was clipped by 4 bases and J by 4 bases; unmatched bases: 13. CDR3 sequence: CASSSETSPRSYEQYF. The CDR3 DNA reads as TGTGCCAGCAGCTCGGAGACTAGCCCAAGGTCTTACGAGCAGTACTTC. The whole variable domain, filled in from reference TRBV7-2 and TRBJ2-7, reads GAGVSQSPSNKVTEKGKDVELRCDPISGHTALYWYRQSLGQGLEFLIYFQGNSAPDKSGLPSDRFSAERTGGSVSTLTIQRTQQEDSAVYLCASSSETSPRSYEQYFGPGTRLTVT.

The V gene is TRBV7-9, the J gene TRBJ2-3; 12 bases match TRBD2. This CDR3 comprises 18 residues. Germline assignment: CDR1 SEHNR and CDR2 FQNEAQ (reference sequence). J was trimmed by 4 bases and V by 4 bases; bases with no gene match: 12. CDR3 residues: CASSSVLAGGPEPDTQYF. The CDR3 nucleotides are TGTGCCAGCAGCTCCGTGCTAGCGGGAGGGCCGGAGCCAGATACGCAGTATTTT.

The rearrangement uses TRBV23-1 and TRBJ2-7; 8 nucleotides agree with TRBD1. TRBV23-1 is an ORF; its function is uncertain. V was clipped by 6 bases and J by 7 bases; unmatched bases: 11. The CDR3 is 14 amino acids. Here the CDR3 reads CASREGTGPLEQYF. The CDR3 nucleotides read TGCGCCAGCAGAGAAGGGACAGGACCTCTTGAGCAGTACTTC.

The chain joins TRBV28 to TRBJ2-1; D perhaps matches TRBD1 (6 bases). Looked up from germline, CDR1 is MDHEN and CDR2 is SYDVKM. This CDR3 region has 15 residues. V was pared by 3 bases and J by 7 bases, with 16 bases between. Here the CDR3 DNA reads TGTGCCAGCAGTTTCACAGGGAGCAGAGCAAATGAGCAGTTCTTC. Translation gives CASSFTGSRANEQFF.

This sequence joins TRBV10-1 and TRBJ1-1; D is undetermined. V lost 2 bases to trimming and J lost 4 bases, with 8 bases between them. The CDR3 contains 13 residues. Per germline, CDR1 WNHNN and CDR2 SYGVQD (reference sequence). Here the CDR3 reads CASSELPGTEAFF. The CDR3 coding sequence is TGCGCCAGCAGTGAGCTTCCGGGCACTGAAGCTTTCTTT.